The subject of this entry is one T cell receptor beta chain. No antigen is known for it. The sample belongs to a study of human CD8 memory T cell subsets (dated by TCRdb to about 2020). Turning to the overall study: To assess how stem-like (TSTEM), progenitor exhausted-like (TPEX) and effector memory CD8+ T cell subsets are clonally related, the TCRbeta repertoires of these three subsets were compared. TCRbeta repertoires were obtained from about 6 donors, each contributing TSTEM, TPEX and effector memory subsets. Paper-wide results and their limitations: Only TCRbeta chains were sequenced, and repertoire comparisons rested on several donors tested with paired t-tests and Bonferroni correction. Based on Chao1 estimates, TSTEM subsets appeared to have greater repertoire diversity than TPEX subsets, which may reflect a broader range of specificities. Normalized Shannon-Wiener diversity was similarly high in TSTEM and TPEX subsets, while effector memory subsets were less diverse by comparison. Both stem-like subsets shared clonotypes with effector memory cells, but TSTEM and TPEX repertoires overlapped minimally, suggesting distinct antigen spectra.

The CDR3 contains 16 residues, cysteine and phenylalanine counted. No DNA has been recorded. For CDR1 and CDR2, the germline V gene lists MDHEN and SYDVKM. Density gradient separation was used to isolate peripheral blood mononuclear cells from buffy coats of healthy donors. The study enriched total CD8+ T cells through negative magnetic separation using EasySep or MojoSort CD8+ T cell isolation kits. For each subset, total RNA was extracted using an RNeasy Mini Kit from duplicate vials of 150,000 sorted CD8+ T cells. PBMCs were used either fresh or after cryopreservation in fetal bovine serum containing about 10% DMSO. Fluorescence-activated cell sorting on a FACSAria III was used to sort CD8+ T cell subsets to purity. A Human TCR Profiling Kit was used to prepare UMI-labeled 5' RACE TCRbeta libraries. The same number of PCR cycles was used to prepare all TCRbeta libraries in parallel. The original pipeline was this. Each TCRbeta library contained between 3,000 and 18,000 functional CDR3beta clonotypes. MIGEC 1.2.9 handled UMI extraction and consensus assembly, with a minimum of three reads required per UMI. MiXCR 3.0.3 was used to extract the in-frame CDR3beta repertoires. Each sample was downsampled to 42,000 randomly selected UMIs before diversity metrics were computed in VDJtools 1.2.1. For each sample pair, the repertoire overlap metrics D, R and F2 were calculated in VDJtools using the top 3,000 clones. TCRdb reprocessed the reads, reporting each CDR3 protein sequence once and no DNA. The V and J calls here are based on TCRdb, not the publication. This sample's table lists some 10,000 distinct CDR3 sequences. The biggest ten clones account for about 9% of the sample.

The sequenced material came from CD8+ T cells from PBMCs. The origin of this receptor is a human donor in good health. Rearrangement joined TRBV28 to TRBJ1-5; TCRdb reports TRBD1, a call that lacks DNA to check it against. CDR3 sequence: CASSPRTGYSNQPQHF.